Described below is a single T cell receptor (beta chain) sequence and its context. Its antigen remains unidentified. The CDR3 contains 11 residues. Germline V gives CDR1 SGHDT, CDR2 YYEEEE. The data were taken from a study of T cells expressing NK-cell markers. Background on the study: In sorted CD3+CD56+NKG2C+, CD3+CD56+NKG2C- and CD3+CD56-NKG2C+ T cells, TCR beta repertoires were obtained. HCMV serostatus: seven of eight sequenced donors positive, one negative. Findings and limits, study-wide: The dominant NKG2C+ clonotypes represented about 1.0-7.0% of CD8+ T cells in five or six donors.

TCRdb reworked the 5' RACE reads into one entry per CDR3 protein, no DNA. Its listing shows about 460,000 distinct CDR3 sequences. Sequencing input: blood T cells: a sorted CD56 or NKG2C T cell subset, CD4+ or CD8+ T cells, or bulk PBMC T cells (not recorded which). The clonotype originates from a woman in her forties or fifties in good health. The rearrangement uses TRBV5-6 and TRBJ1-5. The CDR3: CASSQSGPQHF.